The clone carrying this T cell receptor beta chain was detected many times. These data originate in a study of T-cell reconstitution after alpha-beta-depleted transplantation in children. Trimming pared 1 base from V and 9 bases from J, leaving 19 bases between. CDR3 length: 16 amino acids. Looked up from germline, CDR1 is MGHRA and CDR2 is YSYEKL. Unique molecular identifiers were incorporated when the TCRbeta library was constructed. One entry per CDR3 protein, called by TCRdb with MiXCR from the PCR reads. In the table there are about 180,000 distinct CDR3 sequences, roughly 11% of which are singletons.

The receptor was derived from a boy between 2 and 10 years old with acute myeloid leukemia, due to receive a stem cell transplant. The rearrangement joins TRBV4-1 to TRBJ2-1; D is perhaps TRBD2 (5 bases). The material sequenced was PBMCs, taken before TCRalphabeta/CD19-depleted stem cell transplant. CDR3 in amino acids: CASSQVSGGPTAEQFF. The CDR3 DNA follows: TGCGCCAGCAGCCAAGTGTCAGGCGGGCCTACGGCTGAGCAGTTCTTC.